A single sample gave rise to the 4 T cell receptor beta chains below, sequenced in a study of cytomegalovirus exposure and HLA in healthy donors (dated by TCRdb to the late 2010s). The method was the immunoSEQ multiplex PCR assay. For the multiplex PCR, a mixture combining 60 forward primers for TCR Vbeta segments and 13 reverse primers for TCR Jbeta segments was used. TCRdb re-hosts the immuneACCESS table, in-frame sequences only. Its copies lack some clones; in the studies checked, an unresolved V gene accounts for under half of them, and the cause for the rest is not known. Recorded for this sample are 130,000 to 150,000 clones; more than 75% of them occurred a single time. Clones ranked in the top ten supply 3.5% to 5% of the sample. Sequenced: PBMCs. The receptors come from a man aged 18-30 years in good health and CMV-seronegative.

This sequence joins TRBV28 and TRBJ1-2; maybe TRBD1 (6 bases). This CDR3 has 16 amino acids. Looked up from germline, CDR1 is MDHEN and CDR2 is SYDVKM. V lost 3 bases to trimming and J lost 2 bases, with 16 bases between them. Written as DNA, the CDR3 is TGTGCCAGCAGTTTCCTCACAAGCGACAGGAACTATGGCTACACCTTC. It is translated as CASSFLTSDRNYGYTF.

The V gene is TRBV11-3, the J gene TRBJ1-1, with TRBD1 matching 8 bases. This CDR3 is built from 15 residues. V was clipped by 1 base and J by 3 bases; unmatched bases: 4. Germline lookup yields CDR1 SGHNT and CDR2 YENEEA. CDR3 nucleotides: TGTGCCAGCAGCTTAGGACCAGGGGGCCACACTGAAGCTTTCTTT. Its protein is CASSLGPGGHTEAFF.

This chain connects TRBV28 to TRBJ2-1; no definite D call. Germline CDR1 MDHEN, CDR2 SYDVKM. V shed 6 bases and J shed 6 bases, with 12 bases lying between them. The CDR3 spans 13 residues. CDR3 protein: CASRIRTGNEQFF. DNA of the CDR3: TGTGCCAGCAGGATCAGAACGGGCAATGAGCAGTTCTTC. Together with reference TRBV28 and TRBJ2-1, the CDR3 gives the full variable domain: DVKVTQSSRYLVKRTGEKVFLECVQDMDHENMFWYRQDPGLGLRLIYFSYDVKMKEKGDIPEGYSVSREKKERFSLILESASTNQTSMYLCASRIRTGNEQFFGPGTRLTVL.

Only one count was recorded for this clone. The chain couples TRBV11-2 to TRBJ2-1, with D tentatively TRBD1 (5 bases). The CDR3 has 15 residues. Trimming removed 6 bases from V and 4 bases from J, with 16 bases in between. CDR1 is SGHAT, CDR2 FQNNGV, per germline. The CDR3 here is CASRRMGRMYNEQFF. CDR3 DNA: TGTGCCAGCAGGAGGATGGGGCGAATGTACAATGAGCAGTTCTTC.